These T cell receptor beta chains were read from a single sample in a study of CD8 T cells in ankylosing spondylitis. TCRdb re-called the 5' RACE reads through MiXCR, storing one row per CDR3 protein. The sample carries a few hundred thousand distinct CDR3 sequences, around 8% recorded once. Sequenced material: blood, either unsorted or a sorted T cell fraction (not recorded which). These receptors all stem from a male donor with ankylosing spondylitis. Each CDR3 is given with its conserved first and last residue. A D gene is named only where the DNA matches it firmly. Size is stated for part of the rows, as once, few or many counts, or as a class when the clone is expanded.

. | . | TRBJ2-7 | TRBV25-1 | TGTGCCAGCAGTGAATCCCGGGCCTCCGGAGATTACGAGCAGTACTTC | CASSESRASGDYEQYF
TRBD2 | once | TRBJ2-1 | TRBV25-1 | TGTGCCAGCAGTGAACTAGCGGGAGTGGATGAGCAGTTCTTC | CASSELAGVDEQFF
TRBD2 | few | TRBJ2-3 | TRBV3-1 | TGTGCCAGCAGCCGCGGGGGACTAGCGGGCACAGATACGCAGTATTTT | CASSRGGLAGTDTQYF
. | . | TRBJ1-1 | TRBV30 | TGTGCCTTCCGCCGAGGAATGAACACTGAAGCTTTCTTT | CAFRRGMNTEAFF
. | . | TRBJ1-4 | TRBV30 | TGTGCCTGGAATGAGGTTAATGAAAAACTGTTTTTT | CAWNEVNEKLFF
TRBD2 | . | TRBJ2-3 | TRBV7-2 | TGTGCCAGCAGCCTACTGAGACTAGCGGAAAACACAGATACGCAGTATTTT | CASSLLRLAENTDTQYF
. | many | TRBJ1-5 | TRBV28 | TGTGCCACCGTATCTAATAGCAATCAGCCCCAGCATTTT | CATVSNSNQPQHF
. | many | TRBJ1-5 | TRBV28 | TGTGCCAGCAGTTTTCGGGCAGTTAGAGGTCAGCCCCAGCATTTT | CASSFRAVRGQPQHF
. | few | TRBJ2-2 | TRBV24-1 | TGTGCCACCAGTGCTAGAGCAAACACCGGGGAGCTGTTTTTT | CATSARANTGELFF
. | . | TRBJ2-6 | TRBV11-2 | TGTGCCAGCAGCTTTAACTCTGGGGCCAACGTCCTGACTTTC | CASSFNSGANVLTF
. | . | TRBJ2-1 | TRBV7-9 | TGTGCCAGCAGCTTAGACGGGTCTCATGAGCAGTTCTTC | CASSLDGSHEQFF
. | few | TRBJ2-7 | TRBV9 | TGTGCCAGCAGCGTATCAGGGATCGACGAGCAGTACTTC | CASSVSGIDEQYF
. | . | TRBJ2-7 | TRBV9 | TGTGCCAGCAGCCCCCAGGGTACAGGCCCGTACTACGAGCAGTACTTC | CASSPQGTGPYYEQYF
. | few | TRBJ2-1 | TRBV5-1 | TGCGCCAGCAGCTTGCCCTCACAACGCGGGACCGAGCAGTTCTTC | CASSLPSQRGTEQFF
TRBD2 | . | TRBJ2-1 | TRBV7-8 | TGTGCCAGCAGCCTAAAGAGGCTAGCGGGGGGGGGCTCCTACAATGAGCAGTTCTTC | CASSLKRLAGGGSYNEQFF
. | few | TRBJ1-4 | TRBV9 | TGTGCCAGCAGCAGAAACGCAGGGGAGGATGAAAAACTGTTTTTT | CASSRNAGEDEKLFF
. | few | TRBJ2-5 | TRBV11-2 | TGTGCCAGCAGCATACGGGGACTGATACAAGAGACCCAGTACTTC | CASSIRGLIQETQYF
. | . | TRBJ2-1 | TRBV6-1 | TGTGCCAGCAGTGATTTGGGGGTTTCCTACAATGAGCAGTTCTTC | CASSDLGVSYNEQFF
. | many | TRBJ1-1 | TRBV29-1 | TGCAGCGTTGATCAGGGATGGAACACTGAAGCTTTCTTT | CSVDQGWNTEAFF
. | . | TRBJ2-7 | TRBV3-1 | TGTGCCAGCAGCCTTGGGACTGCAGGCGAGCAGTACTTC | CASSLGTAGEQYF
. | many | TRBJ1-1 | TRBV7-8 | TGTGCCAGCAGCGTACAGGGTCCCCCCTTCACTGAAGCTTTCTTT | CASSVQGPPFTEAFF
. | . | TRBJ2-3 | TRBV5-1 | TGCGCCAGCAGCTTGGCCGGGCGGACTACAGATACGCAGTATTTT | CASSLAGRTTDTQYF
. | . | TRBJ1-1 | TRBV9 | TGTGCCAGCAGCGTAGCAGTTACGGCGAACACTGAAGCTTTCTTT | CASSVAVTANTEAFF
TRBD2 | . | TRBJ2-1 | TRBV5-1 | TGCGCCAGCAGCTTGGGGGCTAGCGGGAGTGATGAGCAGTTCTTC | CASSLGASGSDEQFF
. | few | TRBJ2-7 | TRBV18 | TGTGCCAGCTCACCACCACTAGTTTTCAGCGAGCAGTACTTC | CASSPPLVFSEQYF
. | many | TRBJ1-6 | TRBV12-3/TRBV12-4 | TGTGCCAGCAGTTTCCAGAGGGACGTTAATTCACCCCTCCACTTT | CASSFQRDVNSPLHF
. | . | TRBJ2-7 | TRBV7-9 | TGTGCCAGCAGCTTAGCGCTTAGCGCTATGGCCCCCGAGCAGTACTTC | CASSLALSAMAPEQYF